This TCR beta chain was recorded in a study of cytomegalovirus exposure and HLA in healthy donors. On this clone itself: As yet, its antigen is unknown.

The CDR3 sequence is 15 residues long. V dropped 1 base and J dropped 0 bases, with 8 bases sitting between them. The germline V gene has CDR1 SEHNR and CDR2 FQNEAQ (reference sequence). Primers included in the PCR were 60 Vbeta and 13 Jbeta primers. The assay was immunoSEQ multiplex PCR, and TCRdb's table has in-frame clones only and misses some. The table lists about 130,000 clones, around 70% of them singletons. Whole-study results and caveats: TRBV6-2, TRBV6-3 and some other V segments were unresolvable in 87-base-pair reads.

Source material: PBMCs. The V call is TRBV7-9, the J call TRBJ2-3, with D tentatively TRBD2 (6 bases). The sequence was obtained from a woman aged 55-69 years in good health and CMV-seropositive. CDR3 sequence reads: CASSLVGGSTDTQYF. The DNA for the CDR3 is TGTGCCAGCAGCTTAGTGGGGGGAAGCACAGATACGCAGTATTTT.